This T cell receptor (beta chain) originates from a study of cytomegalovirus exposure and HLA in healthy donors. Turning to this clone: Its antigen is currently unknown.

Whole-study findings and limits: Presence/absence analyses supposed approximately even sequencing depth among donors. A prior analysis recorded that most TCR beta V segments were productive about 87% or about 30% of the time. The classifier reportedly diagnosed cytomegalovirus status with high specificity and sensitivity.

The CDR3 has 13 residues. The V gene's germline CDR1 is KGHSH and CDR2 LQKENI. The ends were cut back, 0 bases at V and 8 bases at J, with 8 bases in the middle. It was with 60 Vbeta and 13 Jbeta primers that the PCR ran. Clones were sequenced by immunoSEQ multiplex PCR, and TCRdb holds only the in-frame ones, with some missing. The profile shows 150,000 to 200,000 clones, around 76% of them singletons. The V call is TRBV18, the J call TRBJ2-1, with unresolved D. The clonotype originates from a girl aged 10 to 17 in good health and CMV-seropositive. The sample taken for sequencing was PBMCs. The CDR3 nucleotides read TGTGCCAGCTCACCACCGGCCCTTGATGAGCAGTTCTTC. This gives the protein CASSPPALDEQFF.